These 14 T cell receptor beta chains were all obtained from the same sample, sequenced in a study of blood T cell repertoires in COVID-19 (dated by TCRdb to the early 2020s). Libraries were built with the immunoSEQ multiplex PCR assay. In TCRdb, the immuneACCESS table is reduced to in-frame sequences with V and J assigned. These tables do not hold every clone; where another copy was compared, an unresolved V gene accounts for under half, and the others remain unexplained. This sample is represented by roughly 68,000 clones; roughly 84% of them were singletons. Together, the top ten hold more than 7% of the sample. The specimen was peripheral blood. The receptors were gathered from a man between 50 and 59 years old with active COVID-19.

The gene calls are TRBV29-1 and TRBJ2-5; no clear D. V gave up 4 bases and J gave up 4 bases, with 10 bases separating them. Germline values: CDR1 SQVTM, CDR2 ANQGSEA. The CDR3 is 12 amino acids. This CDR3 is CSVGQPGETQYF. The CDR3 nucleotides are TGCAGCGTTGGGCAGCCGGGAGAGACCCAGTACTTC. Together with reference TRBV29-1 and TRBJ2-5, the CDR3 gives the full variable domain: SAVISQKPSRDICQRGTSLTIQCQVDSQVTMMFWYRQQPGQSLTLIATANQGSEATYESGFVIDKFPISRPNLTFSTLTVSNMSPEDSSIYLCSVGQPGETQYFGPGTRLLVL.

Only one count was recorded for this clone. The chain couples TRBV7-2 to TRBJ2-1, with 7 nucleotides matching TRBD2. Germline assignment: CDR1 SGHTA and CDR2 FQGNSA. Trimming took 5 bases from V and 7 from J; bases not matched to a gene: 8. This CDR3 region has 14 residues. The CDR3 DNA sequence: TGTGCCAGCAGCCCAAGACTAGCAAGTAATGAGCAGTTCTTC. This sequence encodes CASSPRLASNEQFF.

This clone has more than one count but fewer than ten. The chain couples TRBV7-2 to TRBJ2-1; TRBD2 might be the D (6 bases). The CDR3 sequence is 18 residues long. Germline V gene lookup returns CDR1 SGHTA and CDR2 FQGNSA. The V end was cut by 3 bases, the J end by 1 base, with 19 bases between. CDR3 sequence reads: CASSFPGRSGQSYNEQFF. CDR3 DNA: TGTGCCAGCAGCTTCCCAGGGAGGAGCGGGCAATCCTACAATGAGCAGTTCTTC.

This clone occurred a few times. The chain combines TRBV2 with TRBJ2-7, with 7 bases aligning to TRBD1. The V gene end was trimmed by 1 base and the J gene end by 6 bases; junction bases not matched to a gene: 6. Germline values: CDR1 SNHLY, CDR2 FYNNEI. This CDR3 is 14 amino acids long. CDR3 loop: CASSEGYRDSEQYF. CDR3 bases: TGTGCCAGCAGTGAAGGATACAGGGACAGCGAGCAGTACTTC.

This sequence joins TRBV2 and TRBJ1-1; possible D gene TRBD1, 5 bases. Germline values: CDR1 SNHLY, CDR2 FYNNEI. The CDR3 length is 13 residues. CDR3 sequence reads: CAVPPTGNTEAFF. DNA for the CDR3: TGTGCTGTGCCCCCAACAGGGAACACTGAAGCTTTCTTT.

The chain carries TRBV30 and TRBJ2-7, with 7 bases matching TRBD1. CDR3 length: 14 amino acids. V lost 1 base, J lost 6 bases, and 9 bases stayed unmatched. Per germline, CDR1 GTSNPN and CDR2 SVGIG (reference sequence). CDR3 sequence (DNA): TGTGCCTGGAGTGGACAGGGCCGACCTTCCGAGCAGTACTTC. It yields the protein CAWSGQGRPSEQYF.

The J gene is TRBJ2-3, the V gene TRBV10-1; D uncertain. The CDR3 loop spans 16 amino acids. CDR1 and CDR2 from the germline V gene are WNHNN and SYGVQD (reference sequence). The ends were cut back, 0 bases at V and 8 bases at J, with 18 bases in the middle. The CDR3 is CASSESSGNAPGTQYF. The CDR3 coding sequence is TGCGCCAGCAGTGAGTCGAGTGGAAACGCACCGGGTACGCAGTATTTT.

The chain employs TRBV10-3 and TRBJ1-5, with a possible D match to TRBD1 (5 bases). V was cut by 10 bases and J by 5 bases, with 21 bases left in between. Germline V gene sequence: CDR1 ENHRY, CDR2 SYGVKD. The length of the CDR3 is 15 residues. The CDR3 loop reads CATLRDGAFDQPQHF. The DNA of the CDR3 is TGTGCCACCCTCAGGGATGGGGCGTTCGATCAGCCCCAGCATTTT.

The chain is built from TRBV4-1 and TRBJ2-2; the match to TRBD2 covers 7 bases. CDR1 and CDR2 from the germline V gene are MGHRA and YSYEKL. This CDR3 spans 18 amino acids. V was pared by 0 bases and J by 7 bases, with 14 bases of the junction left unmatched. CDR3 in amino acids: CASSQDRGEGSIVGELFF. The CDR3 bases are TGCGCCAGCAGCCAAGATCGAGGGGAGGGGAGTATTGTCGGGGAGCTGTTTTTT.

This clone was seen only a few times. The V and J genes are TRBV5-5 and TRBJ1-5; D remains ambiguous. The germline V gene has CDR1 SGHKS and CDR2 YYEKEE (reference sequence). V lost 0 bases and J 6 bases, leaving 13 bases between the germline ends. The CDR3 has 15 amino acids. The CDR3: CASSLVGTNSQPQHF. CDR3 bases: TGTGCCAGCAGCTTGGTAGGAACAAACAGTCAGCCCCAGCATTTT.

CDR3 sequence reads: CASSLWDREAFF. The CDR3 DNA is TGTGCCAGCAGCTTGTGGGACAGAGAAGCTTTCTTT. This chain connects TRBV5-8 to TRBJ1-1; 7 bases are a match to TRBD1. The CDR3 has 12 amino acids. V was pared by 1 base and J by 8 bases, with 2 bases of the junction left unmatched. From germline, CDR1 is SGHTS and CDR2 YDEGEE.

The chain recombines TRBV7-6 with TRBJ1-4; 8 bases map to TRBD1. Germline values: CDR1 SGHVS, CDR2 FNYEAQ. V lost 3 bases, J lost 8 bases, and 8 bases stayed unmatched. CDR3 length equals 15 residues. The CDR3 DNA reads as TGTGCCAGCAGCTTTACGACAGGGGTGGGAGAAAAACTGTTTTTT. Translating gives CASSFTTGVGEKLFF.

The J gene is TRBJ2-3, the V gene TRBV7-8; no definite D call. Germline CDR1 is SGHVS and CDR2 is FQNEAQ. With 1 base removed from V and 4 bases from J, the gap between germline ends came to 9 bases. The CDR3 consists of 14 residues. The DNA for the CDR3 is TGTGCCAGCAGCTTAGGTGGGCTTTCAGATACGCAGTATTTT. Encoded protein: CASSLGGLSDTQYF.

The chain employs TRBV11-2 and TRBJ2-5, with TRBD2 as a possible D gene (5 bases). CDR1 and CDR2 from the germline V gene are SGHAT and FQNNGV. V was cut by 3 bases and J by 2 bases, with 7 bases left in between. This CDR3 region has 13 residues. CDR3 loop: CASSLWRQETQYF. The DNA of the CDR3 is TGTGCCAGCAGCTTGTGGAGGCAAGAGACCCAGTACTTC.